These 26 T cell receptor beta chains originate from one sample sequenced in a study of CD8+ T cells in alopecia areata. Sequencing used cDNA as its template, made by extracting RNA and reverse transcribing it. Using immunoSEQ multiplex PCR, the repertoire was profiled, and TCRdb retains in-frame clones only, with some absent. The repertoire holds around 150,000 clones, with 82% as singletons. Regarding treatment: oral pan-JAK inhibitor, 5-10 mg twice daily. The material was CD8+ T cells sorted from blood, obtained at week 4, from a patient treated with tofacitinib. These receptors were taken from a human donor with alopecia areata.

The CDR3 spells CASSLSYGGSYEQYF. The CDR3 nucleotides read TGTGCCAGCAGCCTCTCATATGGCGGTTCCTACGAGCAGTACTTC. The chain has TRBV5-4 and TRBJ2-7; D remains unclear. Germline CDR1 SGHNT, CDR2 YYREEE (reference sequence). The CDR3 spans 15 residues. V lost 4 bases and J lost 1, with 15 bases in between.

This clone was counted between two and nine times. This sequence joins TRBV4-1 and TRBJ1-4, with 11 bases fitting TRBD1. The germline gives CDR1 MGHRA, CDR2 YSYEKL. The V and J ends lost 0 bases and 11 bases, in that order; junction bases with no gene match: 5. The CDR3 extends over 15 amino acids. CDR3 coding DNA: TGCGCCAGCAGCCAAGAAAGGACAGGGGGCCCGAAACTGTTTTTT. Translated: CASSQERTGGPKLFF.

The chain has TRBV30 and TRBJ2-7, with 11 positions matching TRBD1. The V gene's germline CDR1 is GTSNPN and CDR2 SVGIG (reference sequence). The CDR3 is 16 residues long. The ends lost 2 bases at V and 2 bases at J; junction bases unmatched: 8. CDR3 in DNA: TGTGCCTGGAGTCCCCCAGCGGGACAGGGGGCCTACGAGCAGTACTTC. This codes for CAWSPPAGQGAYEQYF.

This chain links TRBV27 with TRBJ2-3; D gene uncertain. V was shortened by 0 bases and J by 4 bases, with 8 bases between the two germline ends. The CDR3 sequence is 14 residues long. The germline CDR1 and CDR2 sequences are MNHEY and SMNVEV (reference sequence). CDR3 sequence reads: CASSLSAWADTQYF. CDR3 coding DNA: TGTGCCAGCAGTTTATCGGCCTGGGCAGATACGCAGTATTTT.

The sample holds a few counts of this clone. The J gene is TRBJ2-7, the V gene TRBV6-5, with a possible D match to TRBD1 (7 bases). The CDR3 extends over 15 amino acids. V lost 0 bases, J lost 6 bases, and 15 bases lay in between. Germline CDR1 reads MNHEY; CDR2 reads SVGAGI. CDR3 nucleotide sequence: TGTGCCAGCAGTTACTCGTCAGGGGGGCTCGGCGAGCAGTACTTC. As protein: CASSYSSGGLGEQYF.

The CDR3 DNA reads as TGTGCCAGCAGTGAAGGGGACATCTCCTACGAGCAGTACTTC. Encoded protein: CASSEGDISYEQYF. The chain joins TRBV6-1 to TRBJ2-7, with D possibly matching TRBD1 (6 bases). Per germline, CDR1 MNHNS and CDR2 SASEGT. V lost 1 base, J lost 0 bases, and 7 bases lay in between. This CDR3 is 14 amino acids long.

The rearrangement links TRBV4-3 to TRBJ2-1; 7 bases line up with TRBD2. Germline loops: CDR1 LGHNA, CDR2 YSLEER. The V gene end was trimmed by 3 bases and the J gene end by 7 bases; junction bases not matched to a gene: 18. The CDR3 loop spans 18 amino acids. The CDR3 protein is CASSQTSWGAGPGNEQFF. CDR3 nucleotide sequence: TGCGCCAGCAGCCAGACCTCCTGGGGAGCGGGGCCAGGGAATGAGCAGTTCTTC.

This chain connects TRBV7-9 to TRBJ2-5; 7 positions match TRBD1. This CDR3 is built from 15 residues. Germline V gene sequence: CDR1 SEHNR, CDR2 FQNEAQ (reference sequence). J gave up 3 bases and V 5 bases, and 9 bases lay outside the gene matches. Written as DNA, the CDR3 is TGTGCCAGCAGCCGTCGGACAGGACAAGAAGAGACCCAGTACTTC. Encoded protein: CASSRRTGQEETQYF.

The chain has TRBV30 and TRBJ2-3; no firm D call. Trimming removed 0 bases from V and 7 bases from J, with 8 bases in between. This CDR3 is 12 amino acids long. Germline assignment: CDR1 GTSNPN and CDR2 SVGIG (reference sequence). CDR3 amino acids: CAWSVARHTQYF. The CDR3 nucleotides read TGTGCCTGGAGTGTGGCCCGACATACGCAGTATTTT.

DNA of the CDR3: TGCGCCAGCAGCTTGATCAGGGGCTCTATCTACGAGCAGTACTTC. It specifies CASSLIRGSIYEQYF. The J gene is TRBJ2-7, the V gene TRBV5-1, with D maybe TRBD1 (6 bases). This CDR3 spans 15 amino acids. Trimming left V 1 base short and J 3 bases short, with 14 bases between. Germline CDR1 reads SGHRS; CDR2 reads YFSETQ.

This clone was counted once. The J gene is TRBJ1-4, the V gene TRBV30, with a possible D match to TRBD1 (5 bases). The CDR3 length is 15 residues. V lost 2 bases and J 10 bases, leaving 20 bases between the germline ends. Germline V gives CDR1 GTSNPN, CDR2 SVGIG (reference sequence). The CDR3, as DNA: TGTGCCTGGAGTTCCGAGGGGACTTATCTTGGAAAACTGTTTTTT. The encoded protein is CAWSSEGTYLGKLFF.

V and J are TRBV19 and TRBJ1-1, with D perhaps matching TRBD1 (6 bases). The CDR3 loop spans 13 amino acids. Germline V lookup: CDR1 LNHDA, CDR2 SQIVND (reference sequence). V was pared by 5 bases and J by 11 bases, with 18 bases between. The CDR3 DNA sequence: TGTGCCAGTAGTCCCACCCCCGGGGGGCTTGCTTTCTTT. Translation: CASSPTPGGLAFF.

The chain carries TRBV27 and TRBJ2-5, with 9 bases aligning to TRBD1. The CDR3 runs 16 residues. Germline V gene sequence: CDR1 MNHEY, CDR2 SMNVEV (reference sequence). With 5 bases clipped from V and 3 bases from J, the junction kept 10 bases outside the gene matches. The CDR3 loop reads CASSNSGQGTKETQYF. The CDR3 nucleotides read TGTGCCAGCAGTAACTCCGGACAGGGGACAAAAGAGACCCAGTACTTC.

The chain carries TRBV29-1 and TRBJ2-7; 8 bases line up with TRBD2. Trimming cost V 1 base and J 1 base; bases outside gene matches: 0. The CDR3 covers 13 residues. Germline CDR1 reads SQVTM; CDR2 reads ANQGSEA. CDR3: CSVEAGGSYEQYF. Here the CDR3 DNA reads TGCAGCGTTGAAGCGGGAGGGTCCTACGAGCAGTACTTC.

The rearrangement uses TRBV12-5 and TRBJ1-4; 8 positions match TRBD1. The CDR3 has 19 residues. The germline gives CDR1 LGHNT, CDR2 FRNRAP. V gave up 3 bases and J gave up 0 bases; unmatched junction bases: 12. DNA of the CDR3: TGTGCTAGTGGTTTTTTGGTCCCTCTGGACAGGGCAACTAATGAAAAACTGTTTTTT. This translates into CASGFLVPLDRATNEKLFF.

The CDR3 nucleotides are TGTGCCAGCTCACCCCTAGCGGGGGGCCGGGACAATGAGCAGTTCTTC. It specifies CASSPLAGGRDNEQFF. The chain joins TRBV2 to TRBJ2-1, with 11 bases that match TRBD2. Germline CDR1 SNHLY, CDR2 FYNNEI. This CDR3 is built from 16 residues. J gave up 5 bases and V 8 bases, and 11 bases lay outside the gene matches.

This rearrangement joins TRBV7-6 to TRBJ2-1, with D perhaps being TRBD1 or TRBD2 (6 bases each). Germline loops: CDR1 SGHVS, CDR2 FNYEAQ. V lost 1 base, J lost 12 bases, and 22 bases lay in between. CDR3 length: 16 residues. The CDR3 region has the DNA TGTGCCAGCAGCTTAGTAGAGGGTCGACAGGCGGAGGGGCAGTTCTTC. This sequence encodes CASSLVEGRQAEGQFF. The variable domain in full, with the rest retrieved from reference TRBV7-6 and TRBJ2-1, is GAGVSQSPRYKVTKRGQDVALRCDPISGHVSLYWYRQALGQGPEFLTYFNYEAQQDKSGLPNDRFSAERPEGSISTLTIQRTEQRDSAMYRCASSLVEGRQAEGQFFGPGTRLTVL.

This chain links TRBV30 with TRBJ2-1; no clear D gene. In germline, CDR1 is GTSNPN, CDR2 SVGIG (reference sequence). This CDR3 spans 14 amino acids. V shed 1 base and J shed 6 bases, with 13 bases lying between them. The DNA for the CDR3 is TGTGCCTGGAGTGAATCAGCCAGTTTCAATGAGCAGTTCTTC. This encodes CAWSESASFNEQFF.

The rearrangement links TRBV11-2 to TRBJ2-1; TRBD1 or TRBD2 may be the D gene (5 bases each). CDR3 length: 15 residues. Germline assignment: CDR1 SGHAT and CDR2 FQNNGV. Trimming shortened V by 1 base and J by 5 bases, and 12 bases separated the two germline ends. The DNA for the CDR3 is TGTGCCAGCAGCTTAGTCTCAGGGACCAACAATGAGCAGTTCTTC. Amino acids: CASSLVSGTNNEQFF.

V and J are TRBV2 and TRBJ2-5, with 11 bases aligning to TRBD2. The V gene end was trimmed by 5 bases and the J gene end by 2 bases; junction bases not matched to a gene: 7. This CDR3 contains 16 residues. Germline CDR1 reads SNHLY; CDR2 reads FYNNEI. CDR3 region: CASSPTLAGEQETQYF. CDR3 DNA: TGTGCCAGCAGTCCTACACTAGCGGGGGAGCAAGAGACCCAGTACTTC.

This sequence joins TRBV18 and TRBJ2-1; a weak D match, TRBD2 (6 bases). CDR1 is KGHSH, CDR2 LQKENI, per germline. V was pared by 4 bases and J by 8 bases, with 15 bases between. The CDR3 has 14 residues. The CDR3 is CASSRRAWGDEQFF. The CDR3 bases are TGTGCCAGCTCACGGAGGGCCTGGGGCGATGAGCAGTTCTTC.

The CDR3 protein is CASSVGLAGAYEQYF. The CDR3 DNA sequence: TGTGCCAGCAGCGTAGGACTAGCGGGGGCCTACGAGCAGTACTTC. The chain has TRBV9 and TRBJ2-7; 12 bases are shared with TRBD2. V was pared by 0 bases and J by 2 bases, with 0 bases of the junction left unmatched. The V gene's germline CDR1 is SGDLS and CDR2 YYNGEE. The CDR3 totals 15 residues.

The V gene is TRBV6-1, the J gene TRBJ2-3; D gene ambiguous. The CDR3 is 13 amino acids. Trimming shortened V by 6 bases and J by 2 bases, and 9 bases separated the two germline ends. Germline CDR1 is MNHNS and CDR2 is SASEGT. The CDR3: CASSWIDTDTQYF. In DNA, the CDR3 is TGTGCCAGCAGCTGGATCGACACAGATACGCAGTATTTT.

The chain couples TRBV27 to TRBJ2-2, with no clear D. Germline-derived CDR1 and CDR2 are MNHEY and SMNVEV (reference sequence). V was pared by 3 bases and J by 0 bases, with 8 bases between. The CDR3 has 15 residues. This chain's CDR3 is CASSFGQSNTGELFF. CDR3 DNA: TGTGCCAGCAGTTTTGGGCAGTCGAACACCGGGGAGCTGTTTTTT.

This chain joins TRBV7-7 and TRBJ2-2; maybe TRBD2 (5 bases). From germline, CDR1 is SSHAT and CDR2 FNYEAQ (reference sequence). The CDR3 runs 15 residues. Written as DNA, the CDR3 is TGTGCTAGCCCCCGGGGTGCGGGGAACACCGGGGAGCTGTTTTTT. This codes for CASPRGAGNTGELFF.

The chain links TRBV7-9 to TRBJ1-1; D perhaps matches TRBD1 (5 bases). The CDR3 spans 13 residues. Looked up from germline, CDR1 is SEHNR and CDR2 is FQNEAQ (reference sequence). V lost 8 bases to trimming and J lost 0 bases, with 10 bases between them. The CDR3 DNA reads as TGTGCCAGCCTGGACACCTTGAACACTGAAGCTTTCTTT. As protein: CASLDTLNTEAFF.